This T cell receptor beta chain was obtained from a study of cytomegalovirus exposure and HLA in healthy donors (dated by TCRdb to about 2017). Notes on the research overall: An earlier analysis of roughly 630 of the donors reported about 290 Gb of sequence data and some 120 million unique TCR beta sequences from roughly 200 million T cells. Alongside the repertoire data, information on donor age, sex, ethnicity and CMV serostatus was compiled. In a later analysis, previously published TCR beta repertoires from 600 to 850 donors were re-analyzed and high-resolution HLA genotyping was added so that TCR occurrence patterns could be studied. The study combined high-throughput TCR immunosequencing, statistical association of individual TCRs with disease status, and machine learning to predict cytomegalovirus infection status. Roughly five DR-DQ haplotypes were handled as single units for association and clustering because linkage in the cohort was strong. In the later analysis, no new phenotypic data were used to find candidate immune exposures; instead, reliance was placed on TCR beta sequences and their occurrence across donors. The study profiled the T cell repertoires of under 850 subjects by immunosequencing and related them to cytomegalovirus serostatus. An early release that covered around 590 HLA-typed donors contained about 290 gigabases of sequencing data and 85 million to 100 million unique TCR sequences. In addition to the first cohort of hundreds of subjects, a separate validation cohort of 130 or so different subjects was used. The genetic ancestry cluster associated with self-reported Caucasian donors included 81% of the approximately 430 genotyped donors. Every repertoire in the discovery cohort had been generated on one and the same sequencing platform. A later genetic analysis used genome-wide SNP genotypes for about 55% of the 666 donors, treating that subset as a discovery cohort. The study aimed to test whether signatures of past pathogen exposure could be identified by cataloging public T cell receptors. Across around 400 genotyped donors of the cohort, an average of about 220,000 unique TCR beta nucleotide sequences per donor were sequenced, and roughly 20% of those sequences were non-productive. Both class I and class II loci were covered by HLA typing, at four-digit resolution. The number of typed donors differed by locus: roughly 620-630 for A, B, C, DRB1 and DQB1; roughly 510 for DQA1; over 600 for DPA1; and 400 to 480 for DPB1. In an earlier analysis of 500 to 650 of the donors, high-throughput TCR beta sequencing was used to judge whether each TCR beta V gene segment behaved as functional or pseudogenic.

This clone appeared a single time. This clone's antigen is unknown. Per-base qualities were not stored, and no clone one base away is much larger. The protocol used for the library was the immunoSEQ multiplex PCR assay. For the multiplex PCR, a mixture combining 60 forward primers for TCR Vbeta segments and 13 reverse primers for TCR Jbeta segments was used. The CDR3 region of rearranged TCR beta genes was amplified from genomic DNA by a multiplex PCR assay. On the Illumina HiSeq System, the amplified TCR beta libraries were sequenced as 87-base-pair reads. The original pipeline was this. A later analysis counted some 74 million unique TCR beta chains across the 650 to 800 repertoires, and 9 million to 14 million of these chains were shared by at least two donors. Raw reads were error-corrected and collapsed into unique sequences by a nearest-neighbor algorithm in which closely related sequences were merged to remove PCR and sequencing errors. To assign V, D and J gene segments, CDR3 sequences were aligned to IMGT reference sequences. For a sequence to be retained, at least a six-nucleotide match to both a V gene segment and a J gene segment was required. Rearrangements were classified as productive when the CDR3 lacked stop codons and remained in frame with V and J, and all other rearrangements were classified as non-productive. CDR3 was defined by IMGT convention, running from the second conserved V-encoded cysteine to the conserved J-encoded phenylalanine. Sequences without an unambiguous match to a single V gene segment were excluded from the earlier analysis of a few hundred of the donors. An earlier analysis of about 600 of the donors called V segments functional above 56.7% productive rearrangements and segregating when the between-donor standard deviation exceeded 5%. A statistical classification framework was built for diagnosing cytomegalovirus status from the catalog of TCR beta chain sequences. V and J gene assignment, in a later analysis, came from comparing TCR nucleotide sequences with IMGT/GENE-DB human TR gene sequences. In a later analysis, CDR3 sequences and most-parsimonious VDJ recombination scenarios were assigned using the TCRdist pipeline. In a later analysis, each TCR beta chain was defined by its CDR3 amino acid sequence together with its V-gene family, and reads lacking a unique V-gene family were excluded. As a way to deal with suspected cross-contamination and a sequencing artifact, a later analysis dropped 640 or so nucleotide sequences that were highly shared and had low generation probability. In a later analysis, a clonal expansion index was calculated for each public chain from normalized within-repertoire ranks of inferred template counts. In a later analysis, generation probabilities were computed using a VDJ recombination model fitted to out-of-frame rearrangements, and the results were checked against IGoR. In a later analysis, hypergeometric tests were used to score TCR-TCR, TCR-HLA and TCR-CMV co-occurrence, with a repertoire-size bias correction applied to TCR pairs. To estimate false discovery rates, a later analysis permuted the HLA or CMV assignments 20 times. In a later analysis, co-occurring TCRs were grouped using DBSCAN, with TCRdist sequence similarity added in when clustering inside HLA-allele-positive subsets. Co-occurrence clustering excluded repertoires with fewer than 30,000 or more than 120,000 public chains, plus five with anomalous nucleotide sharing. Sourced from immuneACCESS, this table was stored by TCRdb with only in-frame sequences that have V and J called. A share of the clones is absent; for the studies checked, an unresolved V gene accounts for under half, and the remainder has no known explanation. D and trimming were read from the DNA, whereas the V and J calls and clone size are those reported in that table. The sample table lists about 94,000 clones, roughly four fifths of them with a count of one. The ten largest clones take up about a tenth of the sample.

In total, 630 or so healthy bone marrow donors made up the cohort. At the time of sampling, all cohort members were nominally healthy, though unrecorded immune exposures were likely present. Of the approximately 700 cohort members, around 290 had a positive CMV serostatus and just over 350 had a negative one, while no CMV serostatus was recorded for the donor. Each donor provided a peripheral blood sample, and peripheral blood mononuclear cells were used for TCR beta sequencing. The Qiagen DNeasy Blood Extraction Kit was used to extract genomic DNA from the blood cell samples. Broader findings and caveats from the paper: In a later analysis, around 17,000 TCR beta sequences were associated with specific HLA alleles at a false discovery rate of 0.05. According to a later genetic analysis, donors in an Asian-associated ancestry cluster had fewer N-insertions in productive TCRs than the approximately 630-donor mean. A few of the identified cytomegalovirus-associated TCR beta chains were confirmed in vitro to be specific for cytomegalovirus antigens. CMV serostatus was the only immune exposure information available for the cohort. A later analysis found that HLA-associated TCR beta chains were more clonally expanded and had lower generation probabilities than equally common non-associated chains. According to a later analysis, parvovirus B19, influenza, CMV and Epstein-Barr virus appeared linked to several top co-occurrence clusters. According to a later analysis, TCR association rates differed among HLA loci, with DRB1 alleles showing the most associated TCRs and HLA-C alleles showing the fewest. HLA typing was unavailable for some donors at each locus, so association tests used only the typed subset. The study listed 164 TCR beta chains as associated with cytomegalovirus. An earlier analysis of around 600 of the donors showed that most TCR beta V segments appeared in productive rearrangements either about 87% or about 30% of the time, which broadly matched IMGT annotations. While some public TCRs were present in many individuals, most TCR sequences turned up only very rarely across donors. Sequencing depth was assumed to be roughly uniform across donors in the presence/absence analyses, though that assumption may not hold. The classifier was reported to diagnose cytomegalovirus status with high specificity and sensitivity in both the original and validation cohorts. The earlier analysis of almost 600 of the donors excluded around 17 rarely observed V segments, including chromosome 9 orphons, because counts were too low. This cohort had only TCR beta chains sequenced, and the lack of alpha or paired-chain data limited which features could be detected. An association between a missense DCLRE1C variant and V-gene and J-gene trimming of TCR beta chains was found in a later genetic analysis and replicated in an independent cohort. Linkage disequilibrium might explain the correlated functional status among segregating V segments, but an unknown experimental factor could not be ruled out. In a later analysis, most CMV-associated TCR beta chains were found to appear HLA-restricted, with HLA associations seemingly driven largely by CMV exposure. A further reported finding was that TCR beta sequences accurately predicted the HLA-A and HLA-B alleles for most subjects in the first cohort. It was suggested by the authors that the approach could potentially be generalized to other disease states and immunological phenotypes. When HLA alleles, especially DR and DQ, strongly co-occurred, attributing TCR associations to individual alleles was difficult. A cluster of highly shared sequence variants was judged likely to be a technical artifact of the sequencing pipeline.

The receptor comes from a human donor in good health. The sequenced sample was PBMCs.

The CDR3 region reads CASSLGSGPNHEQYF. The DNA sequence reads TGCGCCAGCAGCTTGGGTAGCGGTCCCAACCACGAGCAGTACTTC. This sequence uses TRBV5-1 and TRBJ2-7; TRBD2 is a possible D gene, resting on 6 matching bases. Its CDR3 holds 15 amino acids, cysteine through phenylalanine. Only the CDR3 portion is preserved as DNA: 45 bases, with reading frame beginning at the first base. The CDR1 and CDR2 encoded by the germline V gene are SGHRS and YFSETQ. V and J are truncated by 0 bases and 5 bases respectively, leaving an intervening sequence of 15 bases.